This TCR beta chain was captured by sequencing in a study of CD4 T cells in relation to SARS-CoV-2 and coronaviruses. The unexposed donors gave CD4+ T cells in about 2011-2018, prior to COVID-19. After roughly ten days of culture, CD4+ T cells were isolated. This clone was observed a single time. The antigen remains unidentified. Repertoires were generated with immunoSEQ multiplex PCR, while TCRdb's copy carries only in-frame clones and drops some. The sample includes under 25,000 clones, roughly 80% of them seen just once. The sample consisted of CD4+ T cells from PBMCs, cultured in vitro. The clonotype originates from a human donor in good health.

The CDR3 DNA follows: TGTGCCAGCAGCCAAGAGTTCGGACTAGCGGGACCTGAGCAGTTCTTC. This encodes CASSQEFGLAGPEQFF. The chain is built from TRBV14 and TRBJ2-1; 12 bases fit TRBD2. CDR1 SGHDN and CDR2 FVKESK come from the germline V gene. The CDR3 is made up of 16 amino acids. Trimming cost V 0 bases and J 9 bases; bases outside gene matches: 6.